Shown below are 26 T cell receptor beta chains from a single sample sequenced in a study of T cells in localized non-small cell lung cancer. Generated by immunoSEQ multiplex PCR, the TCRdb table keeps only in-frame clones and is missing some. This sample has 15,000 to 19,000 clones, with more than 70% found just once. This material consisted of peripheral blood mononuclear cells, taken before any cancer treatment. These receptor sequences come from a male donor at least 60 years old with stage II lung adenocarcinoma.

CDR3 coding DNA: TGTGCCACCAGCTGGACAGGCAATGAGCAGTTCTTC. Translation: CATSWTGNEQFF. The chain joins TRBV15 to TRBJ2-1; TRBD1 agrees at 7 bases. The germline CDR1 and CDR2 sequences are LNHNV and YYDKDF (reference sequence). The CDR3 loop spans 12 amino acids. Trimming cost V 5 bases and J 6 bases; bases outside gene matches: 1.

This clone was counted a few times. The chain recombines TRBV7-9 with TRBJ1-1; D unresolved. CDR1 and CDR2 from the germline V gene are SEHNR and FQNEAQ (reference sequence). The CDR3 covers 13 residues. The ends were cut back, 6 bases at V and 8 bases at J, with 16 bases in the middle. CDR3 DNA sequence: TGTGCCAGCAGAACCCTCTTACAGTCAGAAGCTTTCTTT. This gives the protein CASRTLLQSEAFF.

This chain uses TRBV7-9 with TRBJ1-4; weak D call: TRBD1 (5 bases). V was shortened by 11 bases and J by 1 base, with 14 bases between the two germline ends. The CDR3 sequence is 14 residues long. Germline V gene data show CDR1 as SEHNR and CDR2 as FQNEAQ (reference sequence). This chain's CDR3 is CAGQGGRTNEKLFF. CDR3 nucleotides: TGTGCCGGCCAGGGAGGGCGAACTAATGAAAAACTGTTTTTT.

The rearrangement uses TRBV18 and TRBJ2-5; D is possibly TRBD1 (5 bases). With 3 bases removed from V and 4 bases from J, the gap between germline ends came to 18 bases. Germline V gives CDR1 KGHSH, CDR2 LQKENI. The CDR3 sequence is 16 residues long. CDR3 nucleotides: TGTGCCAGCTCACCCCCTGGCAGGGCCGCCCCAGAGACCCAGTACTTC. This translates into CASSPPGRAAPETQYF.

The rearrangement uses TRBV5-5 and TRBJ2-7, with TRBD1 matching over 9 bases. Germline V gene sequence: CDR1 SGHKS, CDR2 YYEKEE (reference sequence). This CDR3 has 14 amino acids. The trim removed 6 bases at V and 5 bases at J, leaving 9 bases unmatched. Here the CDR3 reads CASNPGTGNNEQYF. CDR3 sequence (DNA): TGTGCCAGCAATCCCGGGACAGGGAACAACGAGCAGTACTTC.

V gene TRBV19 combines with J gene TRBJ2-3; 8 bases line up with TRBD1. The CDR3 covers 14 residues. CDR1 is LNHDA and CDR2 is SQIVND in the germline V gene (reference sequence). The V segment lost 6 bases and the J segment 6 bases; nucleotides outside the gene matches: 8. The CDR3 loop is CASRNRGDVDTQYF. The CDR3, as DNA: TGTGCCAGTAGGAACAGGGGGGATGTGGATACGCAGTATTTT.

The chain combines TRBV15 with TRBJ1-3, with a weak D call TRBD1 (6 bases). V was cut by 1 base and J by 4 bases, with 11 bases left in between. The CDR3 spans 15 residues. CDR1 is LNHNV and CDR2 is YYDKDF in the germline V gene (reference sequence). The DNA of the CDR3 is TGTGCCACCAGCAGAGGAGGTGGACAGGGAAACACCATATATTTT. It specifies CATSRGGGQGNTIYF.

The chain combines TRBV28 with TRBJ2-7, with 10 bases aligning to TRBD1. Germline V lookup: CDR1 MDHEN, CDR2 SYDVKM. The CDR3 consists of 12 residues. The V segment lost 6 bases and the J segment 5 bases; nucleotides outside the gene matches: 1. The CDR3 region is CASSGQGDEQYF. In DNA form, the CDR3 reads TGTGCCAGCAGCGGACAGGGGGACGAGCAGTACTTC.

V usage is TRBV5-8 and J usage is TRBJ2-7; D is undetermined. The germline V gene encodes CDR1 SGHTS and CDR2 YDEGEE. Trimming left V 0 bases short and J 9 bases short, with 10 bases between. The CDR3 covers 12 residues. The CDR3 reads CASSLGSPLQYF. The CDR3 DNA reads TGTGCCAGCAGCTTGGGCAGTCCCCTGCAGTACTTC.

This clone appeared a single time. V is TRBV30 and J is TRBJ1-1, with D possibly TRBD1 on 6 matching bases. CDR1 and CDR2 from the germline V gene are GTSNPN and SVGIG (reference sequence). This CDR3 has 16 amino acids. V lost 3 bases, J lost 0 bases, and 17 bases lay in between. The CDR3 region is CAWRITGLRLNTEAFF. In DNA form, the CDR3 reads TGTGCCTGGAGAATTACAGGGTTGAGGTTGAACACTGAAGCTTTCTTT.

This sequence joins TRBV28 and TRBJ1-2; TRBD1 agrees at 9 bases. Losses at the gene ends were 4 bases for V and 4 bases for J; bases not matched to a gene: 10. The length of the CDR3 is 16 residues. CDR1 is MDHEN, CDR2 SYDVKM, per germline. The CDR3 nucleotides read TGTGCCAGCAGTTACCCATTCGGACAGGGGAGCTATGGCTACACCTTC. Protein: CASSYPFGQGSYGYTF.

This clone was seen a handful of times. The V and J genes are TRBV30 and TRBJ1-1; the D is unclear. Per germline, CDR1 GTSNPN and CDR2 SVGIG (reference sequence). V dropped 0 bases and J dropped 4 bases, with 6 bases sitting between them. CDR3 length: 12 residues. The CDR3 sequence: CAWSVDLTEAFF. The DNA of the CDR3 is TGTGCCTGGAGTGTAGACCTCACTGAAGCTTTCTTT.

The chain uses TRBV4-2 and TRBJ2-4, with 9 positions matching TRBD1. V trimming: 0 bases; J trimming: 9 bases; junction bases outside the gene matches: 18. CDR1 and CDR2 (germline): LGHNA, YNFKEQ. There are 19 residues in the CDR3. The CDR3 DNA is TGTGCCAGCAGCCAAGATAAGGGCCTGAGGGGACAGGGAAGGGGCATTCAGTACTTC. Residues: CASSQDKGLRGQGRGIQYF.

The J gene is TRBJ2-5, the V gene TRBV7-9; D possibly corresponds to TRBD1 (5 bases). The germline V and J ends were trimmed by 1 base and 4 bases, with 13 bases remaining between them. Germline lookup yields CDR1 SEHNR and CDR2 FQNEAQ (reference sequence). This CDR3 is built from 15 residues. The CDR3 loop is CASSLVGAVPETQYF. CDR3 nucleotides: TGTGCCAGCAGCTTAGTAGGGGCAGTCCCAGAGACCCAGTACTTC.

The chain combines TRBV30 with TRBJ1-1; D uncertain. The CDR3 totals 13 residues. Trimming stripped 5 bases from V and 1 base from J, with 11 bases between. Germline CDR1 reads GTSNPN; CDR2 reads SVGIG (reference sequence). In DNA form, the CDR3 reads TGTGCCTGGGGATATCGAGGGAACACTGAAGCTTTCTTT. This translates into CAWGYRGNTEAFF.

The gene calls are TRBV18 and TRBJ2-7; D tentatively fits TRBD1 or TRBD2 (5 bases each). The V gene's germline CDR1 is KGHSH and CDR2 LQKENI. The CDR3 length is 13 residues. Between the trimmed V and J ends, which lost 6 bases and 1 base, there was a span of 10 bases. Written as DNA, the CDR3 is TGTGCCAGCTCTCCGGGGCTGTCCTACGAGCAGTACTTC. Its protein product is CASSPGLSYEQYF.

This rearrangement joins TRBV28 to TRBJ1-2, with D possibly TRBD1 on 6 matching bases. CDR1 and CDR2 (germline): MDHEN, SYDVKM. Trimming left V 7 bases short and J 12 bases short, with 15 bases between. The CDR3 totals 11 residues. In nucleotides, the CDR3 is TGTGCCAGCACCACTGTGGGGGCTAACACCTTC. Its protein product is CASTTVGANTF.

The V gene is TRBV28, the J gene TRBJ1-1; 8 nucleotides align to TRBD1. V gave up 6 bases and J gave up 0 bases; unmatched junction bases: 6. Germline V gene lookup returns CDR1 MDHEN and CDR2 SYDVKM. This CDR3 comprises 15 residues. The CDR3 spells CASSPRGLMNTEAFF. The CDR3 nucleotides are TGTGCCAGCAGCCCCAGGGGGCTTATGAACACTGAAGCTTTCTTT.

This rearrangement joins TRBV11-2 to TRBJ2-5, with D maybe TRBD2 (5 bases). The CDR3 loop spans 17 amino acids. The germline gives CDR1 SGHAT, CDR2 FQNNGV. V lost 1 base to trimming and J lost 1 base, with 16 bases between them. DNA of the CDR3: TGTGCCAGCAGCTTAGTTCTGTCTACACGGGGCCAAGAGACCCAGTACTTC. The encoded protein is CASSLVLSTRGQETQYF.

The chain combines TRBV6-5 with TRBJ1-3, with unresolved D. V was pared by 10 bases and J by 0 bases, with 13 bases between. Germline loops: CDR1 MNHEY, CDR2 SVGAGI. The CDR3 is 14 amino acids. CDR3: CATGSLSSGNTIYF. CDR3 DNA: TGTGCCACCGGATCCCTTAGCTCTGGAAACACCATATATTTT.

The chain carries TRBV28 and TRBJ1-2; 10 bases align to TRBD1. With V trimmed by 4 bases and J by 2 bases, 4 bases remained unmatched. This CDR3 region has 15 residues. The germline V gene has CDR1 MDHEN and CDR2 SYDVKM. CDR3 sequence (DNA): TGTGCCAGCAGTTCGACAGGGGGCCCAAACTATGGCTACACCTTC. It is translated as CASSSTGGPNYGYTF.

The rearrangement joins TRBV6-6 to TRBJ2-1; 10 bases agree with TRBD1. CDR3 length: 15 residues. Germline values: CDR1 MNHNY, CDR2 SVGAGI (reference sequence). The J segment lost 8 bases and the V segment lost 9 bases, leaving 13 bases of the junction unmatched. The CDR3, as DNA: TGTGCCAGGGGACCGGGACAGGGGCTCAGCGATGAGCAGTTCTTC. Its protein is CARGPGQGLSDEQFF.

This clone was observed a single time. The junction shows a germline mismatch at one end, possibly a read error. The chain recombines TRBV2 with TRBJ1-2, with D uncertain. This CDR3 region has 13 residues. Germline lookup yields CDR1 SNHLY and CDR2 FYNNEI. The CDR3 is CDSSEVVNYGYTF. The CDR3 nucleotides are TGTGACAGCAGTGAGGTCGTAAACTATGGCTACACCTTC. The complete variable domain, with remaining parts taken from reference TRBV2 and TRBJ1-2, reads EPEVTQTPSHQVTQMGQEVILRCVPISNHLYFYWYRQILGQKVEFLVSFYNNEISEKSEIFDDQFSVERPDGSNFTLKIRSTKLEDSAMYFCDSSEVVNYGYTFGSGTRLTVV.

V usage is TRBV13 and J usage is TRBJ2-1, with D tentatively TRBD2 (7 bases). In germline, CDR1 is PRHDT, CDR2 FYEKMQ (reference sequence). The V and J ends lost 5 bases and 7 bases respectively, with 15 bases between them. The CDR3 is made up of 14 amino acids. CDR3 DNA: TGTGCCAGCAGCACCGGGGGGCGCGGGAATGAGCAGTTCTTC. Its translation is CASSTGGRGNEQFF.

This chain joins TRBV29-1 and TRBJ1-1; maybe TRBD1 (6 bases). The CDR3 loop spans 12 amino acids. The germline V gene encodes CDR1 SQVTM and CDR2 ANQGSEA. V was trimmed by 4 bases and J by 7 bases, leaving 13 bases between them. CDR3 residues: CSVALGHGEAFF. The CDR3, as DNA: TGCAGCGTTGCTTTGGGACACGGTGAAGCTTTCTTT.

The chain has TRBV20-1 and TRBJ1-2, with D unresolved. Germline lookup yields CDR1 DFQATT and CDR2 SNEGSKA (reference sequence). V lost 0 bases to trimming and J lost 7 bases, with 6 bases between them. The CDR3 totals 11 residues. CDR3: CSARDVIGYTF. The CDR3 bases are TGCAGTGCTAGAGATGTAATTGGCTACACCTTC.